This T cell receptor beta chain emerged from a study of CD8+CD57+ T cells in acquired aplastic anemia (dated by TCRdb to the late 2010s). Study-level background: Extracted DNA from sorted CD4+ and CD8+ cells averaged 3.2 ug, ranging from roughly 0.2 to 30 ug. CD8+CD57+ expansion was defined as a frequency above the mean frequency observed in healthy subjects.

The patients picked for sequencing were ones in whom flow cytometry had shown an expansion of CD8+CD57+ cells. Severe acquired aplastic anemia was diagnosed in all patients according to International Study of Aplastic Anemia and Agranulocytosis and Camitta criteria. No therapy had been received by the patients at the time of blood sampling. TCR repertoires of sorted CD4+ and CD8+ blood T cells from severe aplastic anemia patients and healthy subjects were deep-sequenced in the study. Patients were enrolled under clinicaltrials.gov protocols 00001620, 01623167, 00001397, 00071045, 00081523 and 00961064 in the USA. Ficoll-Paque density gradient centrifugation was used to isolate peripheral blood mononuclear cells. Before DNA extraction, CD4+ and CD8+ T cells were sorted with FACS or magnetic beads. In this sample, this clonotype turned up many times. This clone's antigen is unknown. No base-level quality is on record; no much larger clone is a single base apart.

What the research found in general, with its limitations: No significant difference in CD8+ Simpson's diversity was found between patients and healthy controls (P=0.060). Around 27 CD8+ CDR3 sequences were found in both patients and controls but appeared to be highly expressed in patients and within the immunodominant clones of the patients.

Genomic DNA served as template for TCR beta VDJ combination and CDR3 sequence profiling. An Illumina HiSeq 2000 was used for TCR repertoire sequencing. The paper's data handling went like this. TRBV/TRBJ rearrangement plots, CDR3 size and DJ length profiles, and Simpson's diversity index were used to evaluate the repertoires. The most abundant DNA sequence in the deep sequencing data was defined as the immunodominant clone. CDR3 amino acid sequences were checked for sharing between subjects and were compared against published repertoires and the VDJdb database. The public sequencing data were trimmed at Q25 with fastp and processed into clonotypes with MiXCR by TCRdb, which kept only in-frame beta chains. Entries are consolidated by CDR3 protein sequence, retaining the most common genes and DNA. TCRdb's processing, not the study's, gives the V and J calls here. The sample table lists around 500,000 distinct CDR3 sequences, roughly 34% of them with a count of one. The ten largest clones represent approximately 0.82% of the sample.

Via the germline V gene, CDR1 is SNHLY and CDR2 FYNNEI. From the cysteine through the phenylalanine, the CDR3 covers 14 amino acids. The retained sequence is limited to the CDR3, 42 bases, with the frame set at the first base. Trimming accounts for 2 bases at V and 4 bases at J, while the number of junction bases matched to no gene is 3. The V and J genes are TRBV2 and TRBJ2-3; 7 central bases correspond to TRBD2. The sequenced sample was sorted CD4+, CD8+, or CD8+CD57+ T cells (not recorded which) from PBMCs. The source is a human donor with aplastic anemia. The nucleotides read TGTGCCAGCAGTGAACTAACTAGCGCAGATACGCAGTATTTT. Its protein is CASSELTSADTQYF.